This record looks at one T cell receptor beta chain sequence and its context. Its target antigen remains unknown. There are no base qualities to consult, and no much larger clone falls within one base. V is pruned by 1 base and J by 2 bases, leaving 0 bases of the junction without a gene match. The CDR3, cysteine through phenylalanine, is 14 amino acids long. Just CDR3 DNA is preserved here, 42 bases in frame from base 1. From a lookup of the germline V gene, CDR1 and CDR2 are SGHVS and FQNEAQ. Genomic DNA was isolated from the sorted cells so that the TCRbeta CDR3 region could be sequenced. TCRbeta CDR3 regions were sequenced using the immunoSEQ Assay. TCRdb provides this immuneACCESS table in a form limited to in-frame rearrangements. Some clones are lacking; in checked studies, under half of them reflect an unresolved V gene, and why the rest are absent is not known. The sample table shows 65,000 to 90,000 clones, and over 80% are seen once. Clones ranked in the top ten supply 0.4% to 0.55% of the sample.

Patients with a history of autoimmune disease or receiving systemic immunosuppression were excluded from the trial. In every dose cohort, peripheral blood was drawn for TCR sequencing at baseline, cycle 4 day 1, and cycle 7 day 1. Samples came from an open-label, multicenter, first-in-human phase I dose-escalation trial of ivuxolimab. Adults with locally advanced or metastatic head and neck squamous cell, hepatocellular, melanoma or renal cell carcinoma were enrolled in the trial. Before TCR sequencing, CD4+ T cells and CD8+ T cells were sorted from peripheral blood as separate populations. These data originate in a study of OX40 agonist ivuxolimab in advanced cancers. About the study as a whole: The costimulatory receptor OX40 (CD134) was targeted by ivuxolimab, a fully human IgG2 agonistic monoclonal antibody. The purpose of peripheral TCRbeta sequencing was to test whether ivuxolimab changed TCR sequence diversity and led to clonal T-cell expansion. Of the 50 to 55 patients in dose escalation, about 20 had hepatocellular carcinoma, some 15 had melanoma, 9 had renal cell carcinoma and 9 had head and neck cancer. Prior anti-PD-1, anti-PD-L1 or anti-CTLA-4 therapy was permitted, and about two fifths of dose-escalation patients had received checkpoint inhibitors. Intravenous ivuxolimab was administered to patients every 2 weeks at six dose levels: 0.01, 0.1, 0.3, 1.5, 3 and 10 mg/kg. Partial responses were achieved by three dose-escalation patients, of whom one had hepatocellular carcinoma and two had cutaneous melanoma. The paper reports the monotherapy dose-escalation portion (N of about 51 patients) of the phase I ivuxolimab trial. A male proportion of 70% to 90% and a mean age of roughly 58 years, ranging from 23 to 79, were recorded for the dose-escalation cohort. The investigation overall reported the following: Low levels of normalized T-cell clonal expansion were also seen in some patients who did not respond. The antigen specificity of the clonally expanded peripheral T cells was not determined. In the 0.1-3.0 mg/kg groups, partial responders were among the patients with the lowest normalized peripheral clonal expansion, particularly in CD8+ T cells. At doses of 0.1 to 3.0 mg/kg, clonal expansion of both CD4+ and CD8+ blood T cells was observed from baseline to week 6. On average, CD8+ T cells showed more expanded clones than CD4+ T cells after ivuxolimab.

This receptor was identified in an adult with an advanced solid tumor such as melanoma, head and neck, liver or kidney cancer. Specimen: CD4+ or CD8+ T cells sorted from blood, collected in a trial of the OX40 agonist ivuxolimab. The chain couples TRBV7-8 to TRBJ2-7; the central 9 bases match TRBD1. At the DNA level, the sequence is TGTGCCAGCAGCTTAGGACAGGGGGCCTACGAGCAGTACTTC. Its product reads: CASSLGQGAYEQYF.